Shown below are 5 T cell receptor beta chains from a single sample sequenced in a study of control samples from healthy donors and cancer patients. Clones were read by immunoSEQ multiplex PCR, and TCRdb kept only the in-frame ones, dropping some. The sample lists tens of thousands of clones; around nine tenths were seen once. The sample consisted of PBMCs. All receptors derive from a man aged 50-60 years with head and neck cancer.

The V and J genes are TRBV2 and TRBJ2-7; the D gene could be TRBD1 or TRBD2 (6 bases each). Germline loops: CDR1 SNHLY, CDR2 FYNNEI. This CDR3 contains 13 residues. Trimming removed 7 bases from V and 7 bases from J, with 17 bases in between. The CDR3 DNA sequence: TGTGCCAGCAATCTTCCGGGGGCGGGGGAGCAGTACTTC. It specifies CASNLPGAGEQYF.

The chain carries TRBV2 and TRBJ1-1; tentatively, D is TRBD1 (5 bases). Germline V gene data show CDR1 as SNHLY and CDR2 as FYNNEI. The CDR3 is made up of 14 amino acids. Deletions cut 8 bases from V and 4 bases from J, with 17 bases between. Here the CDR3 DNA reads TGTGCCAGCCTCCGGGGGGGGACCTCCACTGAAGCTTTCTTT. Residues: CASLRGGTSTEAFF.

V and J are TRBV6-1 and TRBJ2-3, with 7 bases aligning to TRBD2. Looked up from germline, CDR1 is MNHNS and CDR2 is SASEGT. The CDR3 length is 15 residues. Trimming took 1 base from V and 3 from J; bases not matched to a gene: 4. The CDR3 here is CASSEGSGPTDTQYF. CDR3 nucleotides: TGTGCCAGCAGTGAAGGTAGCGGGCCTACAGATACGCAGTATTTT.

The V gene is TRBV2, the J gene TRBJ2-7, with 9 positions matching TRBD1. The CDR3 is 14 amino acids. V shed 3 bases, J shed 7 bases, and the junction held 7 bases outside the gene matches. Germline CDR1 is SNHLY and CDR2 is FYNNEI. CDR3 nucleotides: TGTGCCAGCAGTGATAAGGGACAGGGAGGGGAGCAGTACTTC. Amino acids: CASSDKGQGGEQYF.

The V call is TRBV29-1, the J call TRBJ2-3; the D is unclear. In germline, CDR1 is SQVTM, CDR2 ANQGSEA. Trimming took 4 bases from V and 2 from J, leaving 7 bases between them. The CDR3 runs 12 residues. This CDR3 is CSVGPDTDTQYF. The CDR3 nucleotides are TGCAGCGTTGGCCCAGACACAGATACGCAGTATTTT.